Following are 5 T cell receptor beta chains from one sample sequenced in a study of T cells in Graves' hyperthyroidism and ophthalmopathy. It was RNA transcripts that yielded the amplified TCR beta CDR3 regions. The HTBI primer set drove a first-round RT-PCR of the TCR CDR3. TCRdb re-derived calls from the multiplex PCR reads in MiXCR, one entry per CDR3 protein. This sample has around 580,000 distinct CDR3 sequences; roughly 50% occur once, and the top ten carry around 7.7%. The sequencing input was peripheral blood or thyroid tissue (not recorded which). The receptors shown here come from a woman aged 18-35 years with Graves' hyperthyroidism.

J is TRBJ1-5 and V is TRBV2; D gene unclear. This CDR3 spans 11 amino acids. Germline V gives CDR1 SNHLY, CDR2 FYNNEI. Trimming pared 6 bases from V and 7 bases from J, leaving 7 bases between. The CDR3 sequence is CASRAGQPQHF. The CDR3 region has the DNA TGTGCCAGCAGGGCCGGACAGCCCCAGCATTTT.

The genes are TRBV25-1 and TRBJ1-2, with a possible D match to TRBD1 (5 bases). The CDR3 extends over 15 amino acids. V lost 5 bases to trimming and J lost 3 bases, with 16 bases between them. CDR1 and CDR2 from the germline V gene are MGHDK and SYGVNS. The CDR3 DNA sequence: TGTGCCAGCAGTAACGGGACTAATTTTTACTATGGCTACACCTTC. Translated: CASSNGTNFYYGYTF.

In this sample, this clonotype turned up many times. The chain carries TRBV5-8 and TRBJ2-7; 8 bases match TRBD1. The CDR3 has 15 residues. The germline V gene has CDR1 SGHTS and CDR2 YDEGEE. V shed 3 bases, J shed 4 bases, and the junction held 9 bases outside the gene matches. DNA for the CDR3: TGTGCCAGCAGCTCATCGCCAGGGGGCTTATACGAGCAGTACTTC. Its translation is CASSSSPGGLYEQYF.

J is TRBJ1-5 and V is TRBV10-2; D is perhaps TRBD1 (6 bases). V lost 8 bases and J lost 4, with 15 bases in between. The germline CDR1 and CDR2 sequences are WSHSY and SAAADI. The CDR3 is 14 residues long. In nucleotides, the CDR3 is TGCGCCAGCGTCCGGGACGGGACAAATCAGCCCCAGCATTTT. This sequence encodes CASVRDGTNQPQHF.

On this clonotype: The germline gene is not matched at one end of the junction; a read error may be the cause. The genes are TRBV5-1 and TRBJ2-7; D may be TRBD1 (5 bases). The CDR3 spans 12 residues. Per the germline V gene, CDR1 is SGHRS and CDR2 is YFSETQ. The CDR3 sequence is CASSEAGYEQHF. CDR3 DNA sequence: TGCGCCAGCAGCGAAGCAGGGTACGAGCAGCACTTC.